The sequence of this T cell receptor beta chain was determined in a study of T cells in women clearing cervical HPV infection. Sequenced by immunoSEQ multiplex PCR; TCRdb stores in-frame clones only, minus some. The table for this sample gives 15,000 or so clones. The sequence derives from a woman aged 18 to 75 with a cervical HPV16 infection that either progressed to CIN3+ or cleared (not recorded which). Sequenced material: blood buffy coat.

The sequenced CDR3 bases are TGCGCCAGCAGCCAACTGACCGGGACTAGCGGCTACAATGAG. Its protein product is CASSQLTGTSGYNE. The CDR3, in full, reads CASSQLTGTSGYNEQFF. The chain is built from TRBV4-1 and TRBJ2-1; 11 bases fit TRBD2. Coverage ceases 3 residues before the CDR3 finishes, and the germline J gene fills in the end. V shed 2 bases, J shed 3 bases, and the junction held 6 bases outside the gene matches. The CDR3 sequence is 17 residues long. Germline V lookup: CDR1 MGHRA, CDR2 YSYEKL.